These T cell receptor beta chains were read from a single sample in a study of radiotherapy plus CTLA-4 blockade in lung cancer. Some clones are missing from TCRdb's copy, which holds only in-frame ones; the method was immunoSEQ multiplex PCR. The profile shows about 40,000 clones, more than 70% of them singletons. Sequences were derived from peripheral blood, sampled from a patient treated with radiotherapy plus ipilimumab. The receptors were gathered from a human donor with non-small cell lung cancer that progressed on radiotherapy plus ipilimumab. Both conserved end residues are part of each CDR3. D genes are given only for firm matches. Clone sizes are given selectively: once, few, many, or a class where the clone is expanded.

j_call d_call v_call clone_size cdr3_nt cdr3_aa
TRBJ2-7 TRBD1 TRBV6-1 - TGTGCCAGCAGTGAATATGAGGACAGGAGCTCCTACGAGCAGTACTTC CASSEYEDRSSYEQYF
TRBJ2-1 - TRBV7-2 once TGTGCCAGCAGCTTAACAGGCAGCAATGAGCAGTTCTTC CASSLTGSNEQFF
TRBJ1-1 - TRBV10-1 - TGCGCCAGCAGCTCAGGGAAAGACGCTGAAGCTTTCTTT CASSSGKDAEAFF
TRBJ2-5 - TRBV6-5 - TGTGCCAGCAGTTGGGTACAGGGAGGGGAGACCCAGTACTTC CASSWVQGGETQYF
TRBJ2-3 - TRBV5-1 - TGCGCCAGCAGCTTTCAAGGGGGTAGCACAGATACGCAGTATTTT CASSFQGGSTDTQYF
TRBJ2-1 - TRBV7-3 - TGTGCCAGCAGCTTATCCCCGAGGGATGAGCAGTTCTTC CASSLSPRDEQFF
TRBJ1-2 - TRBV7-9 - TGTGCCAGCAGCCCAAGGACTGAGTTTGGGTATGGCTACACCTTC CASSPRTEFGYGYTF
TRBJ1-1 - TRBV6-1 - TGTGCCAGCAGCAATCAGGGGAACACTGAAGCTTTCTTT CASSNQGNTEAFF
TRBJ2-3 - TRBV6-6 - TGTGCCAGCAAGCAAAGCACAGATACGCAGTATTTT CASKQSTDTQYF
TRBJ2-1 TRBD2 TRBV7-2 once TGTGCCAGCAGCTTAGTCGGGGGGGCTGGTTACAATGAGCAGTTCTTC CASSLVGGAGYNEQFF
TRBJ1-1 TRBD1 TRBV4-1 - TGCGCCAGCAGCCAAGAGGGACAGGGGGTAGCTGAAGCTTTCTTT CASSQEGQGVAEAFF
TRBJ2-2 - TRBV10-3 - TGTGCCATCAGGGGAGACGGTAACACCGGGGAGCTGTTTTTT CAIRGDGNTGELFF
TRBJ2-5 - TRBV5-1 - TGCGCCAGCAGCTTGTTTGGCGGGGAGTACCAAGAGACCCAGTACTTC CASSLFGGEYQETQYF
TRBJ2-1 - TRBV7-3 once TGTGCCAGCAGTACTAGCCAACTTGCCCTTTACAATGAGCAGTTCTTC CASSTSQLALYNEQFF
TRBJ1-1 TRBD1 TRBV18 - TGTGCCAGCTCTCTGGGACAGGGGAATGATGAAGCTTTCTTT CASSLGQGNDEAFF
TRBJ2-3 TRBD2 TRBV4-3 - TGCGCCAGCAGCCAGGAAGAGACTAGCGGGGGGTTGGATACGCAGTATTTT CASSQEETSGGLDTQYF
TRBJ1-5 - TRBV2 - TGTGCCAGCAGTGATAGACAGAATAGCAATCAGCCCCAGCATTTT CASSDRQNSNQPQHF
TRBJ1-4 TRBD1 TRBV5-4 few TGTGCCAGCAGCTTGGGAGGGGGCTTAGAGGAAAAACTGTTTTTT CASSLGGGLEEKLFF
TRBJ2-3 TRBD2 TRBV27 few TGTGCCAGCAGGACACCCACCCTTACAACTAGCGGGGGAACAGATACGCAGTATTTT CASRTPTLTTSGGTDTQYF
TRBJ1-2 - TRBV27 - TGTGCCAGCAGTTCCTATGGCCCGGACAGAGAAAATGGCTACACCTTC CASSSYGPDRENGYTF
TRBJ2-1 - TRBV7-9 - TGTGCCAGCAGCTTATCTACCACCAACAATGAGCAGTTCTTC CASSLSTTNNEQFF
TRBJ2-7 TRBD1 TRBV6-1 - TGTGCCAGCAGGGACAGGGCCATCGACGAGCAGTACTTC CASRDRAIDEQYF
TRBJ2-1 TRBD2 TRBV4-2 - TGTGCCAGCAGCCAAGTCCCCCTAGCGGGGCGGTCCCGAGGACACAATGAGCAGTTCTTC CASSQVPLAGRSRGHNEQFF